Listed here are 16 T cell receptor beta chains from one sample, sequenced in a study of Ad26.COV2.S vaccination and SARS-CoV-2 variants. The treatment denotes: 15 to 20 received Ad26.COV2.S at low or high dose, single or two shots; roughly five received placebo; per-sample allocation not given. Vaccine and placebo recipients were sampled on day 63 after the first injection. The repertoire was sequenced with immunoSEQ multiplex PCR; TCRdb's copy has only in-frame clones and lacks some. Among roughly 700,000 clones listed, around 90% were seen once. Sequencing was performed on peripheral blood, taken in a trial of Ad26.COV2.S vaccine versus placebo. The receptor source for this set is a person between 18 and 59 years old who received the Ad26.COV2.S COVID-19 vaccine or a placebo.

This sequence joins TRBV6-6 and TRBJ2-1; D is ambiguous. V lost 6 bases to trimming and J lost 6 bases, with 3 bases between them. This CDR3 spans 10 amino acids. Germline lookup yields CDR1 MNHNY and CDR2 SVGAGI (reference sequence). The CDR3 nucleotides read TGTGCCAGCAGCTTCAATGAGCAGTTCTTC. Protein sequence: CASSFNEQFF.

The chain carries TRBV6-6 and TRBJ1-6, with D possibly matching TRBD1 (5 bases). Germline V gene lookup returns CDR1 MNHNY and CDR2 SVGAGI (reference sequence). Trimming left V 5 bases short and J 9 bases short, with 17 bases between. The CDR3 runs 15 residues. In nucleotides, the CDR3 is TGTGCCAGCAGTACGCCGGGGGAGGGAGGTTCACCCCTCCACTTT. This codes for CASSTPGEGGSPLHF.

CDR3 sequence: CASSARLNTEAFF. The CDR3 DNA reads TGTGCCAGCAGCGCCCGGTTGAACACTGAAGCTTTCTTT. This chain links TRBV9 with TRBJ1-1; no reliable D call. This CDR3 has 13 amino acids. CDR1 and CDR2 (germline): SGDLS, YYNGEE. V was clipped by 3 bases and J by 0 bases, with 6 bases between them.

The chain combines TRBV18 with TRBJ2-3, with D tentatively TRBD2 (5 bases). V was cut by 0 bases and J by 6 bases, with 13 bases left in between. CDR1 and CDR2 from the germline V gene are KGHSH and LQKENI. The length of the CDR3 is 15 residues. The CDR3 loop reads CASSPPGGGRDTQYF. The CDR3 bases are TGTGCCAGCTCACCACCTGGAGGCGGTCGGGATACGCAGTATTTT.

The chain combines TRBV2 with TRBJ2-5, with D tentatively TRBD1 or TRBD2 (5 bases each). This CDR3 is built from 12 residues. V was pared by 11 bases and J by 3 bases, with 13 bases between. Germline CDR1 is SNHLY and CDR2 is FYNNEI. The CDR3 is CASEGREETQYF. CDR3 in DNA: TGTGCCTCCGAGGGGAGAGAAGAGACCCAGTACTTC.

This chain uses TRBV6-5 with TRBJ1-6; unclear D gene. Germline V gives CDR1 MNHEY, CDR2 SVGAGI. This CDR3 has 12 residues. V lost 8 bases and J lost 9, with 11 bases in between. This CDR3 is CASQGRASPLHF. DNA for the CDR3: TGTGCCAGCCAAGGGCGCGCTTCACCCCTCCACTTT.

The CDR3 sequence is CASSYSDPGQGRGYTF. Here the CDR3 DNA reads TGTGCCAGCAGTTACTCCGATCCCGGACAGGGCAGGGGCTACACCTTC. The chain couples TRBV6-5 to TRBJ1-2, with 8 nucleotides matching TRBD1. V lost 0 bases and J lost 8; bases outside the gene matches: 11. The CDR3 runs 16 residues. The V gene's germline CDR1 is MNHEY and CDR2 SVGAGI.

The chain uses TRBV19 and TRBJ2-5; 8 bases are shared with TRBD2. The V segment lost 4 bases and the J segment 8 bases; nucleotides outside the gene matches: 9. The CDR3 consists of 14 residues. From germline, CDR1 is LNHDA and CDR2 SQIVND (reference sequence). The CDR3 loop reads CASSNGLAGRTQYF. CDR3 nucleotide sequence: TGTGCCAGTAGTAACGGACTAGCAGGTAGAACCCAGTACTTC.

The V gene is TRBV27, the J gene TRBJ1-2; TRBD1 aligns across 8 bases. Germline lookup yields CDR1 MNHEY and CDR2 SMNVEV (reference sequence). The ends lost 5 bases at V and 5 bases at J; junction bases unmatched: 10. The CDR3 contains 15 residues. CDR3 sequence: CASSPGTGSGYGYTF. The CDR3 bases are TGTGCCAGCAGTCCGGGGACAGGCTCTGGGTATGGCTACACCTTC.

This clone was counted a single time. The V call is TRBV9, the J call TRBJ2-2; no reliable D call. The CDR3 runs 15 residues. Trimming took 3 bases from V and 1 from J, leaving 10 bases between them. In germline, CDR1 is SGDLS, CDR2 YYNGEE. This chain's CDR3 is CASSAPQQNTGELFF. DNA of the CDR3: TGTGCCAGCAGCGCTCCCCAGCAGAACACCGGGGAGCTGTTTTTT.

This chain connects TRBV27 to TRBJ1-1; tentatively, D is TRBD1 (5 bases). This CDR3 has 13 amino acids. Between the trimmed V and J ends, which lost 4 bases and 11 bases, there was a span of 17 bases. Germline V CDR1 and CDR2: MNHEY, SMNVEV (reference sequence). CDR3 region: CASSSQPPEGAFF. The CDR3 bases are TGTGCCAGCAGTTCCCAGCCCCCCGAGGGGGCTTTCTTT.

This sequence joins TRBV7-9 and TRBJ1-2; a possible D gene is TRBD1 (5 bases). The CDR3 is 13 residues long. CDR1 is SEHNR and CDR2 is FQNEAQ in the germline V gene (reference sequence). Trimming left V 2 bases short and J 10 bases short, with 14 bases between. CDR3 amino acids: CASSLSRAGTYTF. For the CDR3, the DNA is TGTGCCAGCAGCTTATCCCGCGCGGGGACCTACACCTTC.

This sequence joins TRBV18 and TRBJ2-1; D is tentatively TRBD1 or TRBD2 (5 bases each). This CDR3 has 15 amino acids. Between the trimmed V and J ends, which lost 0 bases and 5 bases, there was a span of 11 bases. Germline assignment: CDR1 KGHSH and CDR2 LQKENI. The CDR3: CASSPPGTADNEQFF. In DNA, the CDR3 is TGTGCCAGCTCACCACCCGGGACGGCGGACAATGAGCAGTTCTTC.

This clone occurred once. The V and J genes are TRBV18 and TRBJ1-5, with D possibly being TRBD1 (6 bases). This CDR3 region has 15 residues. Germline V lookup: CDR1 KGHSH, CDR2 LQKENI. Between the trimmed V and J ends, which lost 0 bases and 0 bases, there was a span of 6 bases. The CDR3 DNA follows: TGTGCCAGCTCACCACCGGGGGCTAGCAATCAGCCCCAGCATTTT. Its translation: CASSPPGASNQPQHF.

This chain links TRBV2 with TRBJ1-4; D remains unclear. Between the trimmed V and J ends, which lost 0 bases and 5 bases, there was a span of 7 bases. CDR3 length equals 14 residues. CDR1 and CDR2 from the germline V gene are SNHLY and FYNNEI. The CDR3 DNA sequence: TGTGCCAGCAGTGAAGCGGAGCTAAATGAAAAACTGTTTTTT. The encoded protein is CASSEAELNEKLFF.

The chain joins TRBV3-1 (or the pseudogene TRBV3-2) to TRBJ2-7; TRBD2 might be the D (5 bases). Germline lookup yields CDR1 LGHDT and CDR2 YNNKEL (reference sequence). The V end lost 3 bases, the J end lost 2 bases, and 17 bases lay between the germline ends. The CDR3 runs to 16 residues. CDR3 amino acids: CASSHETRASPYEQYF. CDR3 nucleotides: TGTGCCAGCAGCCACGAAACGAGGGCCTCACCCTACGAGCAGTACTTC.